The following is a TCR beta chain sequence with its context. The target of this receptor is not known. The germline V gene specifies SGHDT as CDR1 and YYEEEE as CDR2. From its cysteine to its phenylalanine, the CDR3 spans 13 amino acids. DNA is not recorded here. Sequencing was performed on donors who were patients with carbamazepine-induced Stevens-Johnson syndrome or toxic epidermal necrolysis (CBZ-SJS/TEN). The peripheral blood repertoires were obtained from CBZ-SJS/TEN patients of Han Chinese origin (roughly five) and European origin (roughly six). To search for drug-specific clonotypes, the T cell receptor repertoires of patients with drug-induced severe cutaneous adverse reactions were profiled by next-generation sequencing. RNA was isolated from either blister cells of skin lesions or peripheral blood mononuclear cells. Library preparation used the iRepertoire multiplex PCR system with TCR subtype-specific primers for both bulk and single-cell sequencing. Multiplex PCR with primers targeting V, D and J gene regions was used to generate bulk TCR beta libraries. Bulk TCR library preparation used roughly 95-550 ng of RNA per sample as input. An Illumina MiSeq was used to sequence the bulk TCR beta amplicons. For the original study's pipeline: Sample misassignments and low-quality sequencing reads were removed through quality control steps. CDR3 was defined as the amino acids lying between the Y[YFLI]C motif of the V-gene and the [FW]GXGT motif of the J-segment. TRBV and TRBJ gene assignments and CDR3 clonotypes followed the IMGT database. Per-sample TRBV expression was normalized to the mean of the same gene in PBMC from some 40 healthy donors. One entry per CDR3 protein sequence results from the TCRdb reprocessing of the reads, with DNA left out. TCRdb's processing, not the authors' own work, is the source of the V and J calls. The sample's table covers several thousand distinct CDR3 sequences. The ten largest clonotypes hold 15% of the sample.

The sample is drawn from a study of T cells in severe cutaneous drug reactions (dated by TCRdb to about 2019). Regarding the research as a whole: Between about 2010 and 2018, patients were recruited from Taiwan, Thailand and a European registry network. Only patients with a probable or definite SJS/TEN or DRESS diagnosis by RegiSCAR criteria were enrolled. The culprit drug was assigned using the Naranjo algorithm and the ALDEN drug causality algorithm. Biological samples, such as blister fluids/cells and PBMC, were collected from patients during the acute or recovery stage. Bulk TCR sequencing was combined with single-cell sequencing, quantitative PCR validation, functional assays and transgenic mouse experiments. To build the libraries, iRepertoire multiplex PCR was used, and the authors pointed to a comparison in which iRepertoire and 5' RACE methods, with or without UMI, captured abundant clonotypes similarly. The paper's findings and limits, for the study overall: The authors stated that further study is still needed to find out whether the public TCR applies more generally to SJS/TEN caused by other drugs. A public TCRbeta CDR3, present at a mean of roughly 14% in all seven CBZ-SJS/TEN blister samples, was undetectable or scarce in PBMC from tolerant controls and healthy donors. A strong increase in TRBV12-4 usage was observed in CBZ-SJS/TEN patients, with averages of roughly 30% in blister cells and around 5% in PBMC.

This TCR came from a human donor with a severe cutaneous adverse drug reaction. Sequenced material: PBMCs. This receptor chain uses TRBV5-6 and TRBJ1-1. The CDR3: CASSVTVNTEAFF. The full variable domain, completed from the reference TRBV5-6 and TRBJ1-1 proteins outside the CDR3, reads DAGVTQSPTHLIKTRGQQVTLRCSPKSGHDTVSWYQQALGQGPQFIFQYYEEEERQRGNFPDRFSGHQFPNYSSELNVNALLLGDSALYLCASSVTVNTEAFFGQGTRLTVV.